The rows below give T cell receptor beta chains drawn from one sample of a study of T cell changes during pregnancy in multiple sclerosis. Profiling relied on immunoSEQ multiplex PCR, and the TCRdb table lists in-frame clones only, not all of them. The data contain about 20,000 clones, about 88% of them singletons. Source: CD8+ T cells from peripheral blood mononuclear cells, taken after pregnancy. These receptors all stem from a female donor in good health, enrolled as a control in a pregnancy study. Both conserved end residues are part of each CDR3. The D gene is left open where the match is weak. Some rows mark clone size as missing; the rest say once, few, many or name a class of expanded clone.

J gene,D gene,V gene,CDR3 length,clone size,CDR3 protein,CDR3 DNA
TRBJ2-1,.,TRBV7-9,13,.,CASSLAGSIEQFF,TGTGCCAGCAGCTTGGCCGGGAGTATTGAGCAGTTCTTC
TRBJ2-2,TRBD2,TRBV10-3,17,.,CAISDLAGGPSTGELFF,TGTGCCATCAGTGACCTAGCGGGAGGACCGTCGACCGGGGAGCTGTTTTTT
TRBJ1-4,.,TRBV10-2,13,.,CASSVRRDEKLFF,TGCGCCAGCAGTGTTCGTCGGGATGAAAAACTGTTTTTT
TRBJ2-3,TRBD2,TRBV27,21,.,CASSNDRPPGLAGTSTDTQYF,TGTGCCAGCAGTAATGACAGGCCCCCGGGACTAGCGGGGACTAGCACAGATACGCAGTATTTT
TRBJ1-2,.,TRBV6-5,14,.,CASSYAASNYGYTF,TGTGCCAGCAGTTACGCCGCGTCTAACTATGGCTACACCTTC
TRBJ2-1,.,TRBV7-6,16,.,CASSLTAPPSYNEQFF,TGTGCCAGCAGCTTAACAGCCCCTCCATCCTACAATGAGCAGTTCTTC
TRBJ2-1,.,TRBV15,15,.,CATSREGGSYNEQFF,TGTGCCACCAGCAGAGAGGGGGGCTCCTACAATGAGCAGTTCTTC
TRBJ2-5,.,TRBV14,16,.,CASSRKGDPRVETQYF,TGTGCCAGCAGCCGCAAGGGGGACCCCCGGGTAGAGACCCAGTACTTC
TRBJ2-7,.,TRBV9,15,.,CASSLDRAGTYEQYF,TGTGCCAGCAGCCTCGACCGGGCAGGGACCTACGAGCAGTACTTC
TRBJ2-7,.,TRBV5-6,12,.,CASTGGEYEQYF,TGTGCCAGCACCGGAGGGGAATACGAGCAGTACTTC
TRBJ2-1,TRBD2,TRBV27,15,.,CASSRGTSGRNEQFF,TGTGCCAGCAGTCGAGGGACTAGCGGGAGAAATGAGCAGTTCTTC
TRBJ2-5,.,TRBV7-9,15,.,CASSPYPAGQETQYF,TGTGCCAGCAGCCCTTATCCGGCAGGGCAAGAGACCCAGTACTTC
TRBJ2-7,.,TRBV19,13,.,CASSLLNDYEQYF,TGTGCCAGTAGCTTACTGAACGACTACGAGCAGTACTTC
TRBJ1-4,.,TRBV2,14,.,CASSDRGVHEKLFF,TGTGCCAGCAGTGACCGGGGTGTCCATGAAAAACTGTTTTTT
TRBJ2-6,.,TRBV9,15,.,CASSVKGTGANVLTF,TGTGCCAGCAGCGTAAAGGGGACTGGGGCCAACGTCCTGACTTTC
TRBJ2-7,TRBD1,TRBV5-6,13,.,CASSLPQGNEQYF,TGTGCCAGCAGCTTGCCACAGGGGAACGAGCAGTACTTC
TRBJ1-2,.,TRBV27,16,.,CASSPGEGSVYYGYTF,TGTGCCAGCAGTCCCGGGGAGGGGTCGGTCTACTATGGCTACACCTTC
TRBJ1-5,.,TRBV2,15,.,CASSDAASSNQPQHF,TGTGCCAGCAGTGACGCCGCTAGTAGCAATCAGCCCCAGCATTTT
TRBJ2-7,TRBD2,TRBV28,13,few,CASTLAAGGAQYF,TGTGCCAGCACTCTAGCGGCCGGCGGGGCCCAGTACTTC
TRBJ2-3,TRBD2,TRBV10-3,18,.,CATLSGTSGGAGTDTQYF,TGTGCCACTTTATCCGGGACTAGCGGGGGGGCGGGCACAGATACGCAGTATTTT
TRBJ2-7,TRBD1,TRBV6-5,14,.,CASSYGGTGYEQYF,TGTGCCAGCAGTTACGGAGGGACAGGCTACGAGCAGTACTTC
TRBJ2-2,TRBD2,TRBV7-9,15,once,CASSLGSGGFGELFF,TGTGCCAGCAGCTTGGGCTCGGGAGGCTTCGGGGAGCTGTTTTTT
TRBJ2-7,TRBD2,TRBV11-2,16,.,CASSLDLAGRSYEQYF,TGTGCCAGCAGCTTAGACCTAGCGGGGCGTTCCTACGAGCAGTACTTC
TRBJ2-5,TRBD2,TRBV4-1,18,.,CASSQPGLAGGPEETQYF,TGCGCCAGCAGCCAGCCGGGACTAGCGGGAGGACCCGAAGAGACCCAGTACTTC
TRBJ1-2,TRBD1,TRBV19,14,.,CASSPDRGINGYTF,TGTGCCAGTAGTCCGGACAGGGGGATAAATGGCTACACCTTC
TRBJ2-1,TRBD2,TRBV6-6,15,.,CASSYGGGSYNEQFF,TGTGCCAGCAGTTACGGTGGCGGGAGCTACAATGAGCAGTTCTTC
TRBJ1-1,.,TRBV28,14,.,CASSLLSGVTEAFF,TGTGCCAGCAGTTTACTATCTGGAGTCACTGAAGCTTTCTTT
TRBJ1-1,.,TRBV7-9,13,.,CASSLDGQPEAFF,TGTGCCAGCAGCTTAGACGGACAGCCTGAAGCTTTCTTT
TRBJ1-1,.,TRBV11-2,12,.,CASSLTGTEAFF,TGTGCCAGCAGCCTGACGGGGACTGAAGCTTTCTTT
TRBJ1-1,.,TRBV7-2,16,once,CASSLLKGATGTEAFF,TGTGCCAGCAGCTTATTAAAAGGGGCGACGGGCACTGAAGCTTTCTTT
TRBJ2-5,TRBD2,TRBV7-7,15,.,CASSLNPGTSETQYF,TGTGCTAGCAGCTTAAACCCGGGGACTAGCGAGACCCAGTACTTC
TRBJ1-2,.,TRBV30,15,.,CAWSRGLPWVYGYTF,TGTGCCTGGAGCCGCGGTCTCCCATGGGTCTATGGCTACACCTTC
TRBJ2-2,.,TRBV10-3,17,.,CAISRPPGGQNTGELFF,TGTGCCATCAGCCGCCCCCCCGGTGGGCAGAACACCGGGGAGCTGTTTTTT
TRBJ1-5,TRBD1,TRBV7-9,14,.,CASSLTGGIQPQHF,TGTGCCAGCAGCCTTACAGGGGGTATTCAGCCCCAGCATTTT
TRBJ2-2,.,TRBV11-2,18,.,CASSLFGQRGSNTGELFF,TGTGCCAGCAGCTTATTCGGTCAGCGTGGGTCGAACACCGGGGAGCTGTTTTTT
TRBJ1-1,.,TRBV11-2,16,once,CASSFTGRGENTEAFF,TGTGCCAGCAGTTTTACAGGGAGGGGGGAGAACACTGAAGCTTTCTTT
TRBJ1-3,.,TRBV6-5,15,.,CASSPDRNSGNTIYF,TGTGCCAGCAGTCCTGACAGAAACTCTGGAAACACCATATATTTT
TRBJ1-4,TRBD1,TRBV7-2,16,.,CASSLIGDRGGEKLFF,TGTGCCAGCAGCTTAATCGGGGACAGGGGAGGAGAAAAACTGTTTTTT
TRBJ2-7,TRBD2,TRBV7-2,15,.,CASSYERGRSYEQYF,TGTGCCAGCAGTTACGAGCGGGGGCGATCCTACGAGCAGTACTTC
TRBJ2-7,.,TRBV19,14,.,CASSVGHLNYEQYF,TGTGCCAGTAGTGTCGGACACCTAAATTACGAGCAGTACTTC
TRBJ2-7,TRBD1,TRBV9,15,.,CASSVSPGQSYEQYF,TGTGCCAGCAGCGTAAGCCCGGGACAGTCCTACGAGCAGTACTTC
TRBJ1-2,.,TRBV27,15,.,CASSGRTEANYGYTF,TGTGCCAGCAGTGGGCGGACTGAAGCTAACTATGGCTACACCTTC
TRBJ2-2,.,TRBV4-1,15,once,CASSQYQGSTGELFF,TGCGCCAGCAGCCAATACCAGGGCTCCACCGGGGAGCTGTTTTTT
TRBJ2-7,.,TRBV30,14,.,CAWTLRGGSYEQYF,TGTGCCTGGACCCTGAGGGGAGGCTCCTACGAGCAGTACTTC
TRBJ2-5,.,TRBV11-2,15,.,CASSLEYRAGETQYF,TGTGCCAGCAGCTTAGAATACAGGGCCGGTGAGACCCAGTACTTC
TRBJ2-7,TRBD2,TRBV7-2,15,.,CASTWTSGGNYEQYF,TGTGCCAGCACCTGGACTAGCGGGGGGAACTACGAGCAGTACTTC
TRBJ1-1,.,TRBV5-6,14,.,CASSQRGQHTEAFF,TGTGCCAGCAGCCAACGGGGTCAACACACTGAAGCTTTCTTT
TRBJ1-1,.,TRBV5-1,13,.,CASSLSGGPEAFF,TGCGCCAGCAGCTTGAGTGGGGGCCCTGAAGCTTTCTTT
TRBJ1-1,TRBD1,TRBV5-6,15,once,CASSPPGQGNTEAFF,TGTGCCAGCAGCCCCCCGGGACAGGGGAACACTGAAGCTTTCTTT
TRBJ2-2,TRBD2,TRBV30,15,.,CAWSGWEGPTGELFF,TGTGCCTGGAGTGGGTGGGAGGGCCCCACCGGGGAGCTGTTTTTT
TRBJ1-3,.,TRBV4-1,15,.,CASGRDSETGNTIYF,TGCGCCAGCGGTCGAGACAGTGAAACTGGAAACACCATATATTTT